This T cell receptor beta chain appears in the sequencing data of a study of T cell changes during pregnancy in multiple sclerosis. Only in-frame clones appear in the TCRdb table, and some are missing; sequencing was by immunoSEQ multiplex PCR. The table shows some 81,000 clones, with about nine tenths occurring only once. V shed 0 bases and J 4 bases; nucleotides not matched to a gene: 4. The CDR3 loop spans 15 amino acids. CDR1 and CDR2 from the germline V gene are GTSNPN and SVGIG (reference sequence). The chain carries TRBV30 and TRBJ1-1; 11 bases align to TRBD1. The source was peripheral blood, collected before pregnancy. The receptor was derived from a female donor with multiple sclerosis, enrolled in a pregnancy study. CDR3 protein: CAWSVPGQGGTEAFF. The CDR3, as DNA: TGTGCCTGGAGTGTCCCGGGACAGGGGGGCACTGAAGCTTTCTTT.